This TCR beta chain derives from a study of T-cell reconstitution after alpha-beta-depleted transplantation in children. V shed 6 bases, J shed 3 bases, and the junction held 8 bases outside the gene matches. The CDR3 sequence is 15 residues long. CDR1 SNHLY and CDR2 FYNNEI come from the germline V gene. Preparation of the TCRbeta library used unique molecular identifiers. TCRdb fed the PCR reads into MiXCR, producing one record per CDR3 protein. The data contain 500,000 or so distinct CDR3 sequences, approximately 32% of them singletons. This clonotype occurred a few times. This sequence was found in a human donor who donated a stem cell graft to a child with aplastic anemia. Sample: PBMCs from the stem cell graft donor, taken from the stem cell graft. This chain uses TRBV2 with TRBJ1-2; 9 nucleotides line up with TRBD1. The CDR3 loop is CASRSQGAADYGYTF. DNA of the CDR3: TGTGCCAGCAGATCACAGGGGGCAGCAGACTATGGCTACACCTTC.